Below are 17 T cell receptor beta chains sequenced from a single sample in a study of CD8 T cells in Susac syndrome. With random hexamers, reverse transcription was performed on roughly 0.45 to 1 ug of RNA. Via MiXCR, TCRdb re-called the immunoSEQ multiplex PCR reads, giving one row per CDR3 protein. In the table there are hundreds of thousands of distinct CDR3 sequences, over 75% of which are singletons. The specimen was CD8+ T cells from PBMCs. Receptor source: a human donor with multiple sclerosis.

The chain couples TRBV27 to TRBJ2-4; D is tentatively TRBD1 or TRBD2 (5 bases each). The germline V and J ends were trimmed by 3 bases and 8 bases, with 14 bases remaining between them. This CDR3 is built from 14 residues. Germline loops: CDR1 MNHEY, CDR2 SMNVEV (reference sequence). CDR3 sequence: CASSLGDPQDIQYF. The CDR3 bases are TGTGCCAGCAGTTTGGGGGACCCCCAGGACATTCAGTACTTC.

The V gene is TRBV29-1, the J gene TRBJ1-2; D is ambiguous. V was trimmed by 6 bases and J by 4 bases, leaving 12 bases between them. This CDR3 has 12 residues. CDR1 SQVTM and CDR2 ANQGSEA come from the germline V gene. The CDR3 sequence is CSVRRELYGYTF. DNA for the CDR3: TGCAGCGTCCGACGTGAACTCTATGGCTACACCTTC.

The chain carries TRBV2 and TRBJ1-1; D not resolved. The CDR3 covers 15 residues. Trimming removed 6 bases at V and 1 base at J, with 15 bases between. Germline CDR1 reads SNHLY; CDR2 reads FYNNEI. CDR3 in amino acids: CASRQRLRKNTEAFF. As DNA, the CDR3 is TGTGCCAGCAGACAAAGGCTCAGGAAGAACACTGAAGCTTTCTTT.

The CDR3 DNA reads as TGTGCCAGCTCACCTTCGGGACAGGGTCACAATTCACCCCTCCACTTT. Its translation: CASSPSGQGHNSPLHF. The chain links TRBV18 to TRBJ1-6; 9 bases are shared with TRBD1. CDR3 length equals 16 residues. CDR1 is KGHSH and CDR2 is LQKENI in the germline V gene. With 3 bases clipped from V and 7 bases from J, the junction kept 7 bases outside the gene matches.

This chain connects TRBV11-2 to TRBJ2-3; D not resolved. Germline CDR1 and CDR2: SGHAT and FQNNGV. With 0 bases removed from V and 2 bases from J, the gap between germline ends came to 15 bases. This CDR3 region has 17 residues. CDR3 in DNA: TGTGCCAGCAGCTTAGATGGTGCGTTACCCGTCACAGATACGCAGTATTTT. It encodes CASSLDGALPVTDTQYF.

The V call is TRBV20-1, the J call TRBJ2-7; D gene ambiguous. V was trimmed by 6 bases and J by 3 bases, leaving 9 bases between them. From germline, CDR1 is DFQATT and CDR2 SNEGSKA (reference sequence). CDR3 length equals 11 residues. The CDR3 DNA follows: TGCAGTGCCCCGAGGATCTACGAGCAGTACTTC. This codes for CSAPRIYEQYF.

The chain is built from TRBV12-3 or TRBV12-4 and TRBJ2-3, with D unresolved. This CDR3 contains 15 residues. V dropped 1 base and J dropped 0 bases, with 8 bases sitting between them. DNA of the CDR3: TGTGCCAGCAGTTTAGTTACCTTTAGCACAGATACGCAGTATTTT. Translation: CASSLVTFSTDTQYF.

This chain joins TRBV7-9 and TRBJ2-1; 9 positions match TRBD2. Trimming at V came to 5 bases and at J to 3 bases, leaving 8 bases not matched to a gene. Germline V CDR1 and CDR2: SEHNR, FQNEAQ (reference sequence). The CDR3 is made up of 16 amino acids. The CDR3 DNA reads TGTGCCAGCAGCCGACCTCTAGCGGGGCTCTACAATGAGCAGTTCTTC. Its translation: CASSRPLAGLYNEQFF.

The V gene is TRBV20-1, the J gene TRBJ1-5; no clear D. The CDR3 spans 14 residues. Trimming took off 3 bases at V and 1 base at J, with 10 bases between the two ends. Germline V gene sequence: CDR1 DFQATT, CDR2 SNEGSKA (reference sequence). CDR3 loop: CSASPGRSNQPQHF. As DNA, the CDR3 is TGCAGTGCTAGCCCGGGCAGGAGCAATCAGCCCCAGCATTTT.

The chain employs TRBV19 and TRBJ2-5; 13 bases are shared with TRBD2. The CDR3 totals 14 residues. With V trimmed by 10 bases and J by 2 bases, 4 bases remained unmatched. Germline V gene lookup returns CDR1 LNHDA and CDR2 SQIVND (reference sequence). In DNA form, the CDR3 reads TGTGCCACCGGGACTAGCGGGAATCAAGAGACCCAGTACTTC. This gives the protein CATGTSGNQETQYF.

The V and J genes are TRBV7-9 and TRBJ2-5; perhaps TRBD2 as D (6 bases). The germline V and J ends were trimmed by 2 bases and 5 bases, with 24 bases remaining between them. The CDR3 totals 18 residues. In germline, CDR1 is SEHNR, CDR2 FQNEAQ (reference sequence). The DNA for the CDR3 is TGTGCCAGCAGCTTAATGCAAGGCGGGAATCCTCCGTTCGAGACCCAGTACTTC. This encodes CASSLMQGGNPPFETQYF. The whole variable domain, remainder taken from reference TRBV7-9 and TRBJ2-5, is DTGVSQNPRHKITKRGQNVTFRCDPISEHNRLYWYRQTLGQGPEFLTYFQNEAQLEKSRLLSDRFSAERPKGSFSTLEIQRTEQGDSAMYLCASSLMQGGNPPFETQYFGPGTRLLVL.

The chain employs TRBV6-1 and TRBJ1-1; D is perhaps TRBD1 (6 bases). The CDR3 totals 16 residues. Germline CDR1 MNHNS, CDR2 SASEGT. V was shortened by 1 base and J by 3 bases, with 15 bases between the two germline ends. The DNA of the CDR3 is TGTGCCAGCAGTGAAGAGGAGGGGGGGCAGGACACTGAAGCTTTCTTT. It encodes CASSEEEGGQDTEAFF.

The rearrangement joins TRBV6-5 to TRBJ2-7, with D possibly TRBD2 on 5 matching bases. The germline V and J ends were trimmed by 2 bases and 4 bases, with 15 bases remaining between them. Germline V gives CDR1 MNHEY, CDR2 SVGAGI. The CDR3 consists of 15 residues. Here the CDR3 reads CASSYGSMTVYEQYF. CDR3 nucleotide sequence: TGTGCCAGCAGTTACGGGAGTATGACTGTGTACGAGCAGTACTTC.

The J gene is TRBJ1-2, the V gene TRBV7-9, with D uncertain. CDR3 length: 13 residues. Trimming removed 2 bases from V and 8 bases from J, with 12 bases in between. Per the germline V gene, CDR1 is SEHNR and CDR2 is FQNEAQ (reference sequence). The CDR3 region has the DNA TGTGCCAGCAGCTTAACTCAGGTTGAGGGCTACACCTTC. Translating gives CASSLTQVEGYTF.

This rearrangement joins TRBV5-5 to TRBJ2-7; D possibly corresponds to TRBD2 (6 bases). CDR1 and CDR2 from the germline V gene are SGHKS and YYEKEE (reference sequence). V was cut by 1 base and J by 4 bases, with 12 bases left in between. This CDR3 is built from 14 residues. This CDR3 reads CASSLSAEGYEQYF. Written as DNA, the CDR3 is TGTGCCAGCAGCTTGTCGGCGGAGGGATACGAGCAGTACTTC.

The rearrangement uses TRBV27 and TRBJ2-7; either TRBD1 or TRBD2 may supply D (5 bases each). Per the germline V gene, CDR1 is MNHEY and CDR2 is SMNVEV (reference sequence). V lost 6 bases to trimming and J lost 2 bases, with 11 bases between them. The CDR3 spans 13 residues. The CDR3 DNA reads TGTGCCAGCAGGGTCGGGACGGCCTACGAGCAGTACTTC. Amino acids: CASRVGTAYEQYF.

The genes are TRBV5-6 and TRBJ2-7, with a tentative D call TRBD2 (5 bases). The V and J ends lost 2 bases and 6 bases respectively, with 18 bases between them. Germline values: CDR1 SGHDT, CDR2 YYEEEE. CDR3 length: 15 residues. In DNA form, the CDR3 reads TGTGCCAGCAGCTTCTTACTAGAGCCCACCATCGAGCAGTACTTC. It specifies CASSFLLEPTIEQYF.